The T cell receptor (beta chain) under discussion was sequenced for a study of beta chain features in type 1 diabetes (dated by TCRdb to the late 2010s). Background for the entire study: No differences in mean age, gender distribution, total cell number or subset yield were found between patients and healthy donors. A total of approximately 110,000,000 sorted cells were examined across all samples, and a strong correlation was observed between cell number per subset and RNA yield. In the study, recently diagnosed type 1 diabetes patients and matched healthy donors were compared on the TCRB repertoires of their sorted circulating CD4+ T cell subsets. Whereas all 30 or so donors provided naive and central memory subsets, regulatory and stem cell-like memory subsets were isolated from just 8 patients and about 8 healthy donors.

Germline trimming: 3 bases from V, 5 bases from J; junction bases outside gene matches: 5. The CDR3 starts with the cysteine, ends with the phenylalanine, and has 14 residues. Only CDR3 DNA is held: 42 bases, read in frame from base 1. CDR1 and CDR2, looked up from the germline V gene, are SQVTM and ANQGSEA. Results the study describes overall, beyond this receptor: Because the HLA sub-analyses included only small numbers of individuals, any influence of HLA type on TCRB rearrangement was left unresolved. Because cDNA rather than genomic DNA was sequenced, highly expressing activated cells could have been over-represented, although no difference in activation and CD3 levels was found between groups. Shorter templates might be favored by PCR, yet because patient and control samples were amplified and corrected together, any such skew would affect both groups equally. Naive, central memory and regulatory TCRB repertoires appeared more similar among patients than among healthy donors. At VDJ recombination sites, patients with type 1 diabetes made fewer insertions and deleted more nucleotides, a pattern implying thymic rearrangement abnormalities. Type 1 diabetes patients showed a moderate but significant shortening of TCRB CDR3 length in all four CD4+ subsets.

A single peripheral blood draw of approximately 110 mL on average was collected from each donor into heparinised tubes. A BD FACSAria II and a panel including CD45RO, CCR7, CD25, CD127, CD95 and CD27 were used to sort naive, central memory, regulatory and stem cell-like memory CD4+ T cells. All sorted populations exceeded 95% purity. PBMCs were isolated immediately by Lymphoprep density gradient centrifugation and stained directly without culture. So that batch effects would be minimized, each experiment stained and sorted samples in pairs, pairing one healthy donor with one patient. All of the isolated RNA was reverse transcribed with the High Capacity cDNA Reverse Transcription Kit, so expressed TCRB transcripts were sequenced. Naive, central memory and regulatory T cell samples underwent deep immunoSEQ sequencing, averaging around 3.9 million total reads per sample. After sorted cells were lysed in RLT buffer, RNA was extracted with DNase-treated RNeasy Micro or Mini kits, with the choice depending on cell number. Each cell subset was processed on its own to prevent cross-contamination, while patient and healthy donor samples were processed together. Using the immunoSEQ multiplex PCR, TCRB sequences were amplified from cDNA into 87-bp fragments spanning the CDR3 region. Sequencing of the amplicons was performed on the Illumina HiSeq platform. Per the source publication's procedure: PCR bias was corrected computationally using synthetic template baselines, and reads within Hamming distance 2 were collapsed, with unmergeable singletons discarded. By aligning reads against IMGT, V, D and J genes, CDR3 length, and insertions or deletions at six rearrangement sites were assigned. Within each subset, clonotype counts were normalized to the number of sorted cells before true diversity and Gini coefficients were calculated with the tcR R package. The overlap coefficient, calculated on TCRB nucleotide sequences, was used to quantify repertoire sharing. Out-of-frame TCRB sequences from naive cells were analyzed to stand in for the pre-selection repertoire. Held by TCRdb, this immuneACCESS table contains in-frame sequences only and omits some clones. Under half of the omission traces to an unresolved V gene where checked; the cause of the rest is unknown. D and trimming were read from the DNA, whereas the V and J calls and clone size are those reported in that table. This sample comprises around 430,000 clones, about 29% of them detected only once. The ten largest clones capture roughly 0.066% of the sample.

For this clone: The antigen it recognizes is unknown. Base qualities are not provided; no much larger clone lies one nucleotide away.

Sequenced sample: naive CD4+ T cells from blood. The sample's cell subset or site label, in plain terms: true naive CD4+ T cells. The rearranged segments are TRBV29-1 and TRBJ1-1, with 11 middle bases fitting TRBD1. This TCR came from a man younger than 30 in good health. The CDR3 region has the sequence CSVEPGQGVTEAFF. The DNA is TGCAGCGTTGAGCCGGGACAGGGGGTTACTGAAGCTTTCTTT.